The rows below give T cell receptor beta chains drawn from one sample of a study of cytomegalovirus exposure and HLA in healthy donors. The method was immunoSEQ multiplex PCR; TCRdb's version includes in-frame clones alone and lacks a portion of them. The sample has roughly 170,000 clones, approximately 80% seen once; the top ten hold about 0.76%. The specimen sequenced was PBMCs. The receptors were gathered from a woman aged 18-35 years in good health and CMV-seronegative. CDR3s include the opening cysteine and the closing phenylalanine or tryptophan. D genes are given only for firm matches.

V: TRBV27; J: TRBJ2-1; D: .; CDR3: CASSLVLSSYNEQFF
V: TRBV15; J: TRBJ1-1; D: .; CDR3: CATSRVQGPEAFF
V: TRBV20-1; J: TRBJ2-3; D: .; CDR3: CSANTDTQYF
V: TRBV4-1; J: TRBJ1-1; D: TRBD1; CDR3: CASSQGKRIDRVNTEAFF
V: TRBV28; J: TRBJ2-7; D: TRBD2; CDR3: CASSLLAGARHEQYF
V: TRBV28; J: TRBJ1-2; D: .; CDR3: CASTMGRGGYGYTF
V: TRBV5-1; J: TRBJ2-7; D: TRBD1; CDR3: CASSLGSDRSYEQYF
V: TRBV6-5; J: TRBJ2-1; D: TRBD2; CDR3: CASRGGFYNEQFF
V: TRBV27; J: TRBJ1-1; D: TRBD1; CDR3: CASSSGQGRYTEAFF
V: TRBV30; J: TRBJ1-1; D: TRBD1; CDR3: CAWSPQGAEAFF
V: TRBV29-1; J: TRBJ2-3; D: .; CDR3: CSVDSRQVATDTQYF
V: TRBV28; J: TRBJ1-2; D: .; CDR3: CASNSLNYGYTF
V: TRBV18; J: TRBJ1-1; D: .; CDR3: CASSLIRGGRMNTEAFF
V: TRBV2; J: TRBJ1-2; D: TRBD1; CDR3: CASRLTGTNYGYTF
V: TRBV27; J: TRBJ1-5; D: .; CDR3: CASAKWEGGSGSNQPQHF
V: TRBV2; J: TRBJ2-3; D: .; CDR3: CASKGGSTDTQYF
V: TRBV28; J: TRBJ2-7; D: .; CDR3: CASSFVGQVREQYF
V: TRBV7-9; J: TRBJ2-1; D: TRBD2; CDR3: CASSLGLAGGINEQFF
V: TRBV19; J: TRBJ1-5; D: .; CDR3: CASARQGLRPQHF
V: TRBV29-1; J: TRBJ2-2; D: TRBD2; CDR3: CSVEGVAGLYGELGYTRELFF
V: TRBV4-1; J: TRBJ2-5; D: .; CDR3: CASSQVPRVGRPIRRQETQYF
V: TRBV5-6; J: TRBJ2-7; D: .; CDR3: CATGRGRSSYEQYF
V: TRBV6-1; J: TRBJ1-4; D: .; CDR3: CASSESEGGDEKLFF
V: TRBV21-1; J: TRBJ2-7; D: .; CDR3: CASSIPCGKTYEQYF
V: TRBV19; J: TRBJ2-3; D: TRBD1; CDR3: CASNNPGQGLSDTQYF
V: TRBV6-4; J: TRBJ2-1; D: TRBD2; CDR3: CASSDPSGGLDEQFF
V: TRBV11-2; J: TRBJ2-1; D: TRBD2; CDR3: CASSVLAGRLYNEQFF
V: TRBV5-6; J: TRBJ1-6; D: .; CDR3: CASSYTGQLASPLHF
V: TRBV7-9; J: TRBJ2-7; D: TRBD2; CDR3: CASSRYQIAGADEQYF
V: TRBV18; J: TRBJ1-2; D: .; CDR3: CASSPPGQRYGYTF
V: TRBV29-1; J: TRBJ1-5; D: TRBD1; CDR3: CSVLTGLSNQPQHF
V: TRBV19; J: TRBJ1-3; D: TRBD1; CDR3: CASRRTGSGNTIYF
V: TRBV27; J: TRBJ1-1; D: .; CDR3: CASKGQYYTEAFF
V: TRBV28; J: TRBJ2-5; D: TRBD2; CDR3: CASSSSGLAGTKETQYF
V: TRBV28; J: TRBJ2-5; D: TRBD1; CDR3: CASSLPEGASYQETQYF
V: TRBV15; J: TRBJ2-5; D: .; CDR3: CATSLRETQYF
V: TRBV5-6; J: TRBJ2-5; D: TRBD2; CDR3: CASSRRGGSGETQYF
V: TRBV27; J: TRBJ2-7; D: .; CDR3: CASILRGSSYEQYF
V: TRBV10-3; J: TRBJ1-1; D: .; CDR3: CAISDPTLNTEAFF
V: TRBV7-8; J: TRBJ1-4; D: .; CDR3: CASSLGTAILEKLFF